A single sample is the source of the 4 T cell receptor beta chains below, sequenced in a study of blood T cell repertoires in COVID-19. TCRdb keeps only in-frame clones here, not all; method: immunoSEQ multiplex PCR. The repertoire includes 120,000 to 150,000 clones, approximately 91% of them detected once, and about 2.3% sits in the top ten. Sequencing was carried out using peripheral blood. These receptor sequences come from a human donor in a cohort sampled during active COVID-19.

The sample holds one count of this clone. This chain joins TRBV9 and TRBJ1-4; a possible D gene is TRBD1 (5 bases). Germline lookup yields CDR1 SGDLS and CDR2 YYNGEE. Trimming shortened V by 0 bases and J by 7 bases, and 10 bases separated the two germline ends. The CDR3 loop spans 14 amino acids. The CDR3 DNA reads TGTGCCAGCAGCGTAGGTGGTAGGGGTGAAAAACTGTTTTTT. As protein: CASSVGGRGEKLFF.

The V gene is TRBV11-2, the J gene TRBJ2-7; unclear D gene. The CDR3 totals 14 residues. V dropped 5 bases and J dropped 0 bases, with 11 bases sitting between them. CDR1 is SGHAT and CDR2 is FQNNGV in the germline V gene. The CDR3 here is CASSITTVSYEQYF. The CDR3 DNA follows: TGTGCCAGCAGCATAACAACAGTCTCCTACGAGCAGTACTTC.

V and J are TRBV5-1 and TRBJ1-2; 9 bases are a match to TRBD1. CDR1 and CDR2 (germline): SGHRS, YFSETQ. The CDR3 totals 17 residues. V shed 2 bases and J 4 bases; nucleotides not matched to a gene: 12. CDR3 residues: CASSLGHRGQIGYGYTF. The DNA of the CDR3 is TGCGCCAGCAGCTTAGGGCACAGGGGGCAGATCGGCTATGGCTACACCTTC.

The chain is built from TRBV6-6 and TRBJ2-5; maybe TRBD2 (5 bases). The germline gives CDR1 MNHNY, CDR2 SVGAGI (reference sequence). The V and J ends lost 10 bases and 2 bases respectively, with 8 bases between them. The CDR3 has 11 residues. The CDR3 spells CATRGQETQYF. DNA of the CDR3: TGTGCCACACGAGGGCAAGAGACCCAGTACTTC.